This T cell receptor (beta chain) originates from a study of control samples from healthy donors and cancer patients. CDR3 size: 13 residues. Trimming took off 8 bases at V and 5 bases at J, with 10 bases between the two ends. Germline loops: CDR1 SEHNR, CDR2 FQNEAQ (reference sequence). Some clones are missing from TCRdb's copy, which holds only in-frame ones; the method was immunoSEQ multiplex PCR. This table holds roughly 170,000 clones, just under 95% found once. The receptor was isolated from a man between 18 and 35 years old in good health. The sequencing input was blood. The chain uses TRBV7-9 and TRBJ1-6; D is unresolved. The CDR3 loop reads CASGQSNNSPLHF. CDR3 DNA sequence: TGTGCCAGCGGGCAATCAAATAATTCACCCCTCCACTTT.